The TCR beta chain described here comes from a study of shared clonotypes between healthy human individuals. The V and J ends lost 7 bases and 0 bases respectively, with 16 bases between them. CDR3 length: 16 amino acids. Germline V gene sequence: CDR1 MNHEY, CDR2 SMNVEV (reference sequence). The table came from immunoSEQ multiplex PCR; TCRdb's copy has only in-frame clones and leaves some out. The table shows about 2.4 million clones, with 80% to 95% occurring only once. Sequenced sample: naive CD4+ T cells from PBMCs. Subset described: CD45RA+ positively selected. The clonotype was recovered from a man between 18 and 29 years old in good health. Some clones in this sample may be carry-over from other donors' samples. The V and J genes are TRBV27 and TRBJ2-1; D is ambiguous. CDR3 sequence (DNA): TGTGCCAGCAAATCTACGAGCGTGAGCTCCTACAATGAGCAGTTCTTC. This translates into CASKSTSVSSYNEQFF.